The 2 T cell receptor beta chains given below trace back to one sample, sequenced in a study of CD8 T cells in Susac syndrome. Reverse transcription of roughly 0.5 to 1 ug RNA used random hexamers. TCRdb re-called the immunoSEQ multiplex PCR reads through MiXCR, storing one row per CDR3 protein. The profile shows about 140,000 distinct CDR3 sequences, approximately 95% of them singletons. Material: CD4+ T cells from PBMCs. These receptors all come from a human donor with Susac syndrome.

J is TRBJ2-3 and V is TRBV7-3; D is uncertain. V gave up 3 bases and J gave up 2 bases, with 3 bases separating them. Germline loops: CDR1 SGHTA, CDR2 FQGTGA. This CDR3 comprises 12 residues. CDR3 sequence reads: CASSFATDTQYF. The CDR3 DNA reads TGTGCCAGCAGCTTTGCCACAGATACGCAGTATTTT. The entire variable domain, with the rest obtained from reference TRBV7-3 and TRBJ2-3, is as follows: GAGVSQTPSNKVTEKGKYVELRCDPISGHTALYWYRQSLGQGPEFLIYFQGTGAADDSGLPNDRFFAVRPEGSVSTLKIQRTERGDSAVYLCASSFATDTQYFGPGTRLTVL.

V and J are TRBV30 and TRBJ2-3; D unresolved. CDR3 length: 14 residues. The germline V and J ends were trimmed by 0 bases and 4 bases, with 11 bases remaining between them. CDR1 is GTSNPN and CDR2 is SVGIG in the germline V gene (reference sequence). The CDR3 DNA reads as TGTGCCTGGAGTGTGGGGTTCGCTTCAGATACGCAGTATTTT. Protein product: CAWSVGFASDTQYF.